A selection of T cell receptor beta chains follows, all from one sample in a study of beta chain features in type 1 diabetes. Libraries were prepared by immunoSEQ multiplex PCR; TCRdb keeps only in-frame clonotypes and omits some of them. The sample includes under 800,000 clones, around a sixth of them seen just once. Sample: naive CD4+ T cells from blood. The receptors here all came from a man aged 18 to 29 in good health. Both conserved end residues are part of each CDR3. D genes are given only for firm matches. Clone size is stated in some rows and not others, as once, few, many or a class when expanded.

>-|TRBD1|TRBV10-3|TRBJ1-4
CAISQRTGLEKLFF
TGTGCCATAAGTCAGCGGACAGGGTTGGAAAAACTGTTTTTT
>few|-|TRBV28|TRBJ2-7
CASSLSRRRDEQYF
TGTGCCAGCAGTTTATCGCGTCGTCGTGACGAGCAGTACTTC
>-|-|TRBV4-2|TRBJ1-2
CASSQAGNYGYTF
TGTGCCAGCAGCCAAGCTGGGAACTATGGCTACACCTTC
>-|TRBD1|TRBV10-3|TRBJ1-5
CATQPSGQGPNQPQHF
TGTGCCACTCAGCCCTCGGGACAGGGCCCCAATCAGCCCCAGCATTTT
>few|-|TRBV11-1|TRBJ2-2
CASRGSVPANTGELFF
TGTGCCAGCAGGGGGTCGGTCCCCGCGAACACCGGGGAGCTGTTTTTT
>few|-|TRBV29-1|TRBJ2-7
CSVRSYEQYF
TGCAGCGTAAGGAGCTACGAGCAGTACTTC
>-|-|TRBV5-1|TRBJ2-2
CASSSDGEGTGELFF
TGCGCCAGCAGCTCCGACGGTGAAGGGACCGGGGAGCTGTTTTTT
>few|-|TRBV5-6|TRBJ1-5
CASSFGQTTYQPQHF
TGTGCCAGCAGCTTCGGACAAACGACCTATCAGCCCCAGCATTTT
>-|-|TRBV5-1|TRBJ2-1
CASSLFQMYNEQFF
TGCGCCAGCAGCTTATTCCAGATGTACAATGAGCAGTTCTTC
>-|-|TRBV27|TRBJ1-5
CASSLGGTVNQPQHF
TGTGCCAGCAGTTTAGGGGGGACCGTAAATCAGCCCCAGCATTTT
>-|TRBD1|TRBV5-1|TRBJ2-7
CASSRDRFYEQYF
TGCGCCAGCAGCCGGGACAGATTCTACGAGCAGTACTTC
>few|-|TRBV29-1|TRBJ2-6
CSVRTSGANVLTF
TGCAGCGTTAGGACCTCTGGGGCCAACGTCCTGACTTTC
>-|-|TRBV27|TRBJ2-6
CASSLSRGLGERGSGANVLTF
TGTGCCAGCAGTTTATCCAGAGGGTTGGGGGAGAGAGGTTCTGGGGCCAACGTCCTGACTTTC
>few|TRBD2|TRBV5-4|TRBJ2-3
CASSLIAGGTTDTQYF
TGTGCCAGCAGCTTAATAGCGGGGGGAACCACAGATACGCAGTATTTT
>few|-|TRBV6-5|TRBJ2-7
CASSYSRTARDYEQYF
TGTGCCAGCAGTTACTCGAGAACCGCACGGGACTACGAGCAGTACTTC
>few|TRBD1|TRBV28|TRBJ2-7
CASSRQGGAQYF
TGTGCCAGCAGCCGACAGGGTGGGGCGCAGTACTTC
>-|-|TRBV1|TRBJ2-3
CTSKQGGQRDRGPDTQYF
TGCACCAGCAAACAAGGCGGTCAGCGGGACAGGGGTCCAGATACGCAGTATTTT
>-|-|TRBV9|TRBJ2-1
CASSVAGYNEQFF
TGTGCCAGCAGCGTAGCCGGGTACAATGAGCAGTTCTTC
>-|-|TRBV4-2|TRBJ2-1
CASSRQGYEQFF
TGTGCCAGCAGCCGTCAGGGGTATGAGCAGTTCTTC
>few|-|TRBV4-1|TRBJ1-2
CASSQGARGPAPFDYTF
TGCGCCAGCAGCCAAGGAGCAAGAGGCCCGGCGCCTTTTGACTACACCTTC
>few|-|TRBV15|TRBJ2-7
CATSRVPGYEQYF
TGTGCCACCAGCAGGGTCCCCGGCTACGAGCAGTACTTC
>few|TRBD1|TRBV29-1|TRBJ2-4
CSVEQTGSLAKNIQYF
TGCAGCGTAGAGCAGACAGGGTCTCTAGCCAAAAACATTCAGTACTTC
>few|-|TRBV7-2|TRBJ2-5
CASSLAALKGETQYF
TGTGCCAGCAGCTTAGCGGCCTTAAAGGGAGAGACCCAGTACTTC
>-|TRBD1|TRBV28|TRBJ1-4
CASRLSGTGGKLFF
TGTGCCAGCAGATTATCCGGGACAGGGGGGAAACTGTTTTTT
>-|-|TRBV28|TRBJ1-1
CASSLPGTEAFF
TGTGCCAGCAGTCTCCCGGGCACTGAAGCTTTCTTT
>-|-|TRBV15|TRBJ1-5
CATSRAPSDGQHF
TGTGCCACCAGCAGAGCCCCGTCGGACGGCCAGCATTTT
>many|-|TRBV7-3|TRBJ2-2
CASSLAGELFF
TGTGCCAGCAGCTTAGCCGGGGAGCTGTTTTTT
>once|-|TRBV11-3|TRBJ1-1
CASSLDRDMNTEAFF
TGTGCCAGCAGCTTAGATCGGGACATGAACACTGAAGCTTTCTTT
>-|-|TRBV11-1|TRBJ2-4
CASSLSGQLAKNIQYF
TGTGCCAGCAGCTTATCCGGACAGCTAGCCAAAAACATTCAGTACTTC
>few|-|TRBV4-1|TRBJ2-2
CASSQGKARTNTGELFF
TGCGCCAGCAGCCAAGGAAAGGCCCGAACTAACACCGGGGAGCTGTTTTTT
>-|-|TRBV19|TRBJ1-1
CASSPTDRTNTEAFF
TGTGCCAGTAGTCCGACCGACAGGACGAACACTGAAGCTTTCTTT
>few|-|TRBV15|TRBJ1-1
CATRTGRGGTNTEAFF
TGTGCCACCAGAACCGGGAGAGGTGGGACGAACACTGAAGCTTTCTTT
>-|-|TRBV30|TRBJ2-7
CAWDARRVRNYEQYF
TGTGCCTGGGACGCCCGGAGGGTAAGGAACTACGAGCAGTACTTC
>few|-|TRBV4-3|TRBJ1-1
CASSQDIGGRGFF
TGCGCCAGCAGCCAAGATATCGGGGGACGCGGTTTCTTT
>-|-|TRBV4-1|TRBJ2-7
CASSQESQDSLISYEQYF
TGCGCCAGCAGCCAAGAGAGCCAAGACTCTTTAATCTCCTACGAGCAGTACTTC
>many|-|TRBV10-3|TRBJ2-5
CATLNQETQYF
TGTGCCACCTTAAATCAAGAGACCCAGTACTTC
>-|-|TRBV7-3|TRBJ1-2
CASSFAGQGRSGYTF
TGTGCCAGCAGCTTCGCAGGGCAGGGTAGGAGTGGCTACACCTTC
>-|-|TRBV27|TRBJ1-2
CASSLSGSYGYTF
TGTGCCAGCAGTTTATCGGGCAGCTATGGCTACACCTTC
>few|-|TRBV11-2|TRBJ2-1
CASSSVRRRGNEQFF
TGTGCCAGCAGCTCCGTTCGGAGAAGGGGGAATGAGCAGTTCTTC
>few|-|TRBV5-4|TRBJ1-2
CASSLDTNYGYTF
TGTGCCAGCAGCTTGGACACCAACTATGGCTACACCTTC
>few|TRBD1|TRBV6-1|TRBJ2-7
CAGRTGVNYEQYF
TGTGCCGGACGGACAGGAGTGAACTACGAGCAGTACTTC
>few|TRBD2|TRBV25-1|TRBJ2-3
CASSESGGTRRKYF
TGTGCCAGCAGTGAAAGCGGGGGGACCCGGAGGAAGTATTTT
>-|TRBD1|TRBV18|TRBJ1-2
CASSPGTGIHNYGYTF
TGTGCCAGCTCACCCGGGACAGGGATCCATAACTATGGCTACACCTTC
>-|-|TRBV5-1|TRBJ1-6
CASATARDSYNSPLHF
TGCGCCAGCGCCACTGCACGGGACTCCTATAATTCACCCCTCCACTTT
>-|TRBD2|TRBV9|TRBJ2-1
CASSVYGTSAYNEQFF
TGTGCCAGCAGCGTATACGGGACTAGCGCCTACAATGAGCAGTTCTTC
>few|TRBD1|TRBV4-2|TRBJ1-5
CASSQDGTVGNQPQHF
TGTGCCAGCAGCCAGGATGGGACAGTAGGGAATCAGCCCCAGCATTTT
>-|TRBD1|TRBV9|TRBJ2-7
CASSPYQTGFYEQYF
TGTGCCAGCAGCCCCTATCAGACAGGGTTCTACGAGCAGTACTTC
>-|TRBD1|TRBV5-4|TRBJ2-1
CASSPVGTGGASVRQFF
TGTGCCAGCAGCCCAGTTGGAACAGGGGGCGCCTCAGTCCGGCAGTTCTTC
>few|-|TRBV7-9|TRBJ1-5
CASSPRGNQPQHF
TGTGCCAGCAGCCCCAGGGGTAATCAGCCCCAGCATTTT